This entry lists 31 T cell receptor beta chains sequenced from one sample in a study of post-analysis software for immune sequencing data. General observations from the study: Elevated frequency relative to controls characterized several TRBV segments in patients, TRBV5-6, TRBV5-1 and TRBV20-1 among them.

No antigen is known for these receptors. cDNA libraries for TCR beta contained unique molecular identifiers. Via MiXCR, TCRdb re-called the PCR reads, giving one row per CDR3 protein. Among fewer than 850,000 distinct CDR3 sequences, 30% were seen once, and the ten largest hold around 0.6%. Material for sequencing was blood. The receptors were gathered from a girl aged 10 to 17 with multiple sclerosis.

V usage is TRBV3-1 and J usage is TRBJ1-6; weak D call: TRBD1 (6 bases). V shed 3 bases and J shed 6 bases, with 9 bases lying between them. The CDR3 covers 14 residues. CDR1 and CDR2 (germline): LGHDT, YNNKEL (reference sequence). The CDR3 region has the DNA TGTGCCAGCAGCCATTCAGGGGTTAATTCACCCCTCCACTTT. Protein: CASSHSGVNSPLHF.

The CDR3 is CASSSTGDLNTEAFF. The CDR3 DNA follows: TGTGCCAGCAGCTCCACAGGTGACTTGAACACTGAAGCTTTCTTT. This chain joins TRBV5-5 and TRBJ1-1; D may be TRBD1 (5 bases). CDR1 and CDR2 from the germline V gene are SGHKS and YYEKEE (reference sequence). The CDR3 covers 15 residues. V was trimmed by 3 bases and J by 0 bases, leaving 12 bases between them.

CDR3 in DNA: TGTGCCAGCAGTCCGGGACAGGGGCCCGTCTCTGGGGCCAACGTCCTGACTTTC. This sequence encodes CASSPGQGPVSGANVLTF. The rearrangement links TRBV12-3 or TRBV12-4 to TRBJ2-6, with 10 bases fitting TRBD1. CDR3 length: 18 residues. V was clipped by 5 bases and J by 0 bases; unmatched bases: 7.

The chain uses TRBV6-5 and TRBJ1-1; weak D call: TRBD1 (5 bases). V was clipped by 2 bases and J by 0 bases, with 13 bases between them. Germline CDR1 and CDR2: MNHEY and SVGAGI. The CDR3 length is 16 residues. This chain's CDR3 is CASSYEGRLMNTEAFF. Here the CDR3 DNA reads TGTGCCAGCAGTTACGAGGGACGACTTATGAACACTGAAGCTTTCTTT.

This clonotype was picked up a small number of times. This chain links TRBV12-3 or TRBV12-4 with TRBJ2-1, with D tentatively TRBD1 (5 bases). This CDR3 region has 16 residues. The germline V and J ends were trimmed by 7 bases and 6 bases, with 22 bases remaining between them. The CDR3 DNA reads as TGTGCCAGCACCCTCGCGTGGGGCCGCGAGGTCAATGAGCAGTTCTTC. Its protein is CASTLAWGREVNEQFF.

The table lists this clonotype with a few counts. This chain links TRBV11-3 with TRBJ1-1; D is unresolved. Germline V gene sequence: CDR1 SGHNT, CDR2 YENEEA. Trimming took off 4 bases at V and 8 bases at J, with 14 bases between the two ends. The CDR3 is 13 amino acids. The CDR3 DNA follows: TGTGCCAGCAGCTCGAGTTCATCGCACGAAGCTTTCTTT. Translated, it gives CASSSSSSHEAFF.

V usage is TRBV20-1 and J usage is TRBJ2-5; D tentatively reads TRBD1 or TRBD2 (5 bases each). Germline-derived CDR1 and CDR2 are DFQATT and SNEGSKA (reference sequence). The CDR3 spans 14 residues. V was clipped by 5 bases and J by 4 bases, with 17 bases between them. The CDR3 DNA follows: TGCAGTGCTTCCGGGACCCACGGGCCAGAGACCCAGTACTTC. Protein sequence: CSASGTHGPETQYF.

The gene calls are TRBV7-9 and TRBJ1-2; D may be TRBD1 (5 bases). The ends were cut back, 4 bases at V and 3 bases at J, with 18 bases in the middle. The CDR3 runs to 16 residues. CDR1 is SEHNR and CDR2 is FQNEAQ in the germline V gene (reference sequence). CDR3 sequence: CASSSGFSKGDYGYTF. The CDR3, as DNA: TGTGCCAGCAGCTCAGGGTTTTCGAAAGGGGACTATGGCTACACCTTC.

The V call is TRBV5-4, the J call TRBJ2-1, with TRBD2 identical over 12 bases. V gave up 4 bases and J gave up 5 bases; unmatched junction bases: 4. The CDR3 sequence is 15 residues long. CDR1 and CDR2 from the germline V gene are SGHNT and YYREEE (reference sequence). CDR3 sequence: CASSVGLAGHNEQFF. CDR3 coding DNA: TGTGCCAGCAGCGTGGGACTAGCGGGCCACAATGAGCAGTTCTTC.

The J gene is TRBJ2-7, the V gene TRBV20-1; D may be TRBD2 (6 bases). The V gene's germline CDR1 is DFQATT and CDR2 SNEGSKA (reference sequence). The CDR3 covers 12 residues. Trimming left V 6 bases short and J 1 base short, with 10 bases between. CDR3 bases: TGCAGTGCGCCGACTAGTTCCTACGAGCAGTACTTC. This sequence encodes CSAPTSSYEQYF.

The chain links TRBV5-1 to TRBJ2-3, with unresolved D. This CDR3 has 16 amino acids. Trimming removed 0 bases at V and 0 bases at J, with 11 bases between. CDR1 is SGHRS and CDR2 is YFSETQ in the germline V gene. CDR3 sequence (DNA): TGCGCCAGCAGCTTGGGGGTTGTTGTCAGCACAGATACGCAGTATTTT. It codes for CASSLGVVVSTDTQYF.

This clonotype was seen a handful of times. V and J are TRBV24-1 and TRBJ2-3, with 8 bases identical to TRBD1. The V gene end was trimmed by 7 bases and the J gene end by 4 bases; junction bases not matched to a gene: 3. Germline V CDR1 and CDR2: KGHDR, SFDVKD. The CDR3 has 13 residues. The CDR3 loop is CATSLQGADTQYF. The CDR3, as DNA: TGTGCCACCAGCCTACAGGGGGCAGATACGCAGTATTTT.

V usage is TRBV19 and J usage is TRBJ1-2; D is uncertain. The germline gives CDR1 LNHDA, CDR2 SQIVND (reference sequence). The CDR3 has 15 amino acids. V was trimmed by 3 bases and J by 4 bases, leaving 15 bases between them. CDR3 sequence (DNA): TGTGCCAGTAGTATGAGCAGTGAGGGATTCTATGGCTACACCTTC. It encodes CASSMSSEGFYGYTF.

This clonotype was picked up many times. The chain uses TRBV7-2 and TRBJ2-5; TRBD1 agrees at 7 bases. The CDR3 runs 14 residues. Trimming at V came to 6 bases and at J to 5 bases, leaving 9 bases not matched to a gene. From germline, CDR1 is SGHTA and CDR2 FQGNSA. The CDR3 loop is CASSQQGRAETQYF. DNA of the CDR3: TGTGCCAGCAGTCAACAGGGGCGGGCGGAGACCCAGTACTTC.

V is TRBV6-6 and J is TRBJ1-6, with D unclear. The CDR3 covers 16 residues. V was pared by 2 bases and J by 5 bases, with 13 bases between. Germline V CDR1 and CDR2: MNHNY, SVGAGI (reference sequence). The CDR3 coding sequence is TGTGCCAGCAGTTACCTGCCCGACTATGATAATTCACCCCTCCACTTT. Translating gives CASSYLPDYDNSPLHF.

This clonotype was seen a handful of times. V and J are TRBV5-1 and TRBJ2-1; D gene uncertain. This CDR3 has 15 residues. The V and J ends lost 3 bases and 5 bases respectively, with 15 bases between them. Germline V gene sequence: CDR1 SGHRS, CDR2 YFSETQ. The CDR3 protein is CASSYDPNDNNEQFF. The CDR3 region has the DNA TGCGCCAGCAGCTACGACCCTAACGACAACAATGAGCAGTTCTTC.

This clonotype was seen a few times. The chain links TRBV7-2 to TRBJ2-3; TRBD2 agrees at 10 bases. The CDR3 runs 18 residues. Looked up from germline, CDR1 is SGHTA and CDR2 is FQGNSA. The V segment lost 2 bases and the J segment 4 bases; nucleotides outside the gene matches: 12. CDR3 protein: CASSLTGRASGGADTQYF. Here the CDR3 DNA reads TGTGCCAGCAGCTTAACGGGAAGGGCTAGCGGGGGTGCAGATACGCAGTATTTT.

The sample holds a few counts of this clonotype. The chain combines TRBV12-3 or TRBV12-4 with TRBJ1-1; no definite D call. The CDR3 is 13 residues long. V shed 6 bases and J shed 4 bases, with 12 bases lying between them. Written as DNA, the CDR3 is TGTGCCAGCAGGAAAGGACGGCCCACTGAAGCTTTCTTT. As protein: CASRKGRPTEAFF.

Concerning this clonotype: At one end the junction does not follow the germline gene, possibly because of a read error. The rearrangement links TRBV28 to TRBJ2-7; 9 bases line up with TRBD1. CDR1 is MDHEN, CDR2 SYDVKM, per germline. This CDR3 contains 15 residues. The CDR3 here is CACRVGQGTSYEQYF. The CDR3 DNA follows: TGTGCCTGCAGGGTCGGACAGGGGACTTCCTACGAGCAGTACTTC.

This clonotype was seen more than once but under ten times. This sequence joins TRBV29-1 and TRBJ2-4; no reliable D call. The CDR3 extends over 12 amino acids. The germline CDR1 and CDR2 sequences are SQVTM and ANQGSEA. Trimming cost V 0 bases and J 6 bases, with 6 bases left between them. The chain's CDR3 is CSVEDLGNIQYF. The CDR3 nucleotides read TGCAGCGTTGAAGATCTGGGAAACATTCAGTACTTC.

This clonotype was counted between two and nine times. The chain joins TRBV19 to TRBJ2-3; 7 bases map to TRBD1. CDR1 is LNHDA and CDR2 is SQIVND in the germline V gene (reference sequence). Trimming at V came to 5 bases and at J to 1 base, leaving 6 bases not matched to a gene. The CDR3 length is 15 residues. As DNA, the CDR3 is TGTGCCAGTAGTGAGACAGGGTTAGGCACAGATACGCAGTATTTT. Translating it yields CASSETGLGTDTQYF.

The chain carries TRBV20-1 and TRBJ1-5; TRBD1 matches 7 bases. CDR1 and CDR2 from the germline V gene are DFQATT and SNEGSKA (reference sequence). The CDR3 is 15 residues long. The V gene end was trimmed by 6 bases and the J gene end by 2 bases; junction bases not matched to a gene: 10. The chain's CDR3 is CSAPSGGGGNQPQHF. The CDR3 DNA reads as TGCAGTGCCCCGTCAGGGGGAGGGGGCAATCAGCCCCAGCATTTT.

This clonotype was seen a handful of times. The chain has TRBV6-6 and TRBJ1-1; D unresolved. V was shortened by 6 bases and J by 1 base, with 9 bases between the two germline ends. The CDR3 covers 13 residues. Germline V gene lookup returns CDR1 MNHNY and CDR2 SVGAGI (reference sequence). CDR3 DNA sequence: TGTGCCAGCAGCCATACACCGAACACTGAAGCTTTCTTT. It specifies CASSHTPNTEAFF.

The sample holds many counts of this clonotype. This chain joins TRBV6-4 and TRBJ2-3, with 7 positions matching TRBD2. With 6 bases clipped from V and 0 bases from J, the junction kept 3 bases outside the gene matches. CDR1 and CDR2 (germline): MRHNA, SNTAGT. The CDR3 length is 14 residues. CDR3 sequence (DNA): TGTGCCAGCAGCCCTAGCGGAAGCACAGATACGCAGTATTTT. Residues: CASSPSGSTDTQYF.

The genes are TRBV5-1 and TRBJ2-3; the match to TRBD2 covers 13 bases. J lost 7 bases, V lost 3 bases, and 8 bases had no gene match. Germline V CDR1 and CDR2: SGHRS, YFSETQ. CDR3 length: 16 amino acids. The CDR3 nucleotides read TGCGCCAGCAGCTGGGGACTAGCGGGAACGGCTTATACGCAGTATTTT. Protein: CASSWGLAGTAYTQYF.

This clonotype came up a few times. J is TRBJ2-5 and V is TRBV5-1, with 14 positions matching TRBD2. J was trimmed by 4 bases and V by 7 bases; bases with no gene match: 0. CDR3 length equals 13 residues. CDR1 and CDR2 (germline): SGHRS, YFSETQ. The CDR3 nucleotides read TGCGCCAGCGGACTAGCGGGGGGAGAGACCCAGTACTTC. It codes for CASGLAGGETQYF. Together with reference TRBV5-1 and TRBJ2-5, the CDR3 gives the full variable domain: KAGVTQTPRYLIKTRGQQVTLSCSPISGHRSVSWYQQTPGQGLQFLFEYFSETQRNKGNFPGRFSGRQFSNSRSEMNVSTLELGDSALYLCASGLAGGETQYFGPGTRLLVL.

This clonotype was found a few times. The rearrangement links TRBV7-9 to TRBJ2-7, with unresolved D. The CDR3 is 13 residues long. Between the trimmed V and J ends, which lost 2 bases and 0 bases, there was a span of 5 bases. Looked up from germline, CDR1 is SEHNR and CDR2 is FQNEAQ (reference sequence). CDR3 protein: CASSLFASYEQYF. Here the CDR3 DNA reads TGTGCCAGCAGCTTATTTGCCTCCTACGAGCAGTACTTC.

The chain combines TRBV12-3 or TRBV12-4 with TRBJ1-6; 12 bases fit TRBD1. Trimming removed 4 bases from V and 9 bases from J; junction bases left unmatched: 10. This CDR3 is built from 17 residues. In DNA, the CDR3 is TGTGCCAGCAGTTCAGCCGGGACAGGGGGCGCGACTTCACCCCTCCACTTT. Amino acid sequence: CASSSAGTGGATSPLHF.

The chain links TRBV27 to TRBJ2-7, with TRBD2 matching 11 bases. This CDR3 region has 15 residues. Germline lookup yields CDR1 MNHEY and CDR2 SMNVEV (reference sequence). Germline trimming cut 4 bases from V and 3 bases from J; bases unmatched to any gene: 5. CDR3 region: CASSSQLAGVYEQYF. CDR3 sequence (DNA): TGTGCCAGCAGTTCCCAACTAGCGGGAGTCTACGAGCAGTACTTC.

There are a few counts of this clonotype. The rearrangement uses TRBV7-9 and TRBJ2-7; weak D call: TRBD2 (5 bases). Per the germline V gene, CDR1 is SEHNR and CDR2 is FQNEAQ (reference sequence). With 1 base removed from V and 6 bases from J, the gap between germline ends came to 13 bases. The CDR3 consists of 14 residues. Written as DNA, the CDR3 is TGTGCCAGCAGCTTAGTCGGGGAACCTTCCGAGCAGTACTTC. This gives the protein CASSLVGEPSEQYF. Full variable domain (missing parts from reference TRBV7-9 and TRBJ2-7): DTGVSQNPRHKITKRGQNVTFRCDPISEHNRLYWYRQTLGQGPEFLTYFQNEAQLEKSRLLSDRFSAERPKGSFSTLEIQRTEQGDSAMYLCASSLVGEPSEQYFGPGTRLTVT.

This clonotype was counted between two and nine times. This sequence joins TRBV6-1 and TRBJ2-6; D is unclear. CDR1 and CDR2 from the germline V gene are MNHNS and SASEGT. Deletions cut 4 bases from V and 1 base from J, with 8 bases between. There are 15 residues in the CDR3. The CDR3 bases are TGTGCCAGCAGTGTTTTCGGGTCTGGGGCCAACGTCCTGACTTTC. Protein product: CASSVFGSGANVLTF.